Described below is a single T cell receptor beta chain sequence and its context. This clonotype was counted many times. Its antigen target is currently unknown. The record has no base qualities; no much larger clone is one base away. From cysteine to phenylalanine, the CDR3 is 15 amino acids long. This entry keeps only the CDR3 DNA: 45 bases, framed from base 1. The junction shows trimming of 0 bases on V and 8 bases on J, and the gene matches do not reach 8 bases of it. CDR1 SGHDT and CDR2 YYEEEE were looked up in the germline V gene. This specimen comes from a study of human T cells and chemical hapten exposure (dated by TCRdb to the early 2020s). Looking at the study overall: The libraries were sequenced as a pool, and the TCR yield per sample differed mostly because of small variations in library volumes within the pool. Peripheral blood TCR repertoire changes were tracked in vivo in alopecia patients during primary and secondary sensitization to the hapten diphenylcyclopropenone (DPC). For every blood RNA sample, sequencing covered both the TCR alpha and TCR beta chains. What the authors observed across the whole study: DPC sensitization did not change the number of TCRs with a frequency above 1 in 1000, and there was no evidence of changes in global repertoire structure. Repeated subsampling changed both the strength of the expansion versus patch-test correlation and the threshold at which the correlation became significant.

The time point label here, explained by the study, means: healthy volunteer bleed at 6 weeks. Total RNA was extracted from unfractionated whole blood that had been collected in Tempus Blood RNA tubes. Four or five healthy volunteers acted as controls for TCR sequencing and had blood drawn at day 0, 2 weeks and 6 weeks. Library preparation used RACE. The reads were generated on a NextSeq 500. During library preparation, unique molecular identifiers were attached to individual cDNA molecules so that TCRs could be counted quantitatively and reproducibly. The study's processing was this. A median of around 96,000 TCRs per sample was observed, with a range of roughly 20,000 to 750,000. The Decombinator software suite was used to annotate V, J and CDR3 in the TCR reads. To make PS versus PT1 abundance plots, every sample was subsampled to the same number of TCRs (28,000). TCRs were defined as expanded if absent before sensitization and observed at least eight times at the 2-week time point. TCRdb cleaned the public reads at Q25 with fastp, built clones with MiXCR and kept in-frame beta chains. Each CDR3 protein gets just one entry, which takes the most common genes and DNA from the rows behind it. The V and J calls were not made by the authors but by TCRdb's processing. The sample table shows about 65,000 distinct CDR3 sequences, and about 6% are seen once. The ten largest clones add up to around 3.4% of the sample.

The rearranged segments are TRBV5-6 and TRBJ2-1, and 7 junctional nucleotides match TRBD2. The sample consisted of whole blood. The sequence came from a female donor in good health. Some clones in this sample may be carry-over from other donors' samples. The CDR3 region: CASSLGPPGRDEQFF. The bases read TGTGCCAGCAGCTTGGGCCCCCCAGGGAGGGATGAGCAGTTCTTC.